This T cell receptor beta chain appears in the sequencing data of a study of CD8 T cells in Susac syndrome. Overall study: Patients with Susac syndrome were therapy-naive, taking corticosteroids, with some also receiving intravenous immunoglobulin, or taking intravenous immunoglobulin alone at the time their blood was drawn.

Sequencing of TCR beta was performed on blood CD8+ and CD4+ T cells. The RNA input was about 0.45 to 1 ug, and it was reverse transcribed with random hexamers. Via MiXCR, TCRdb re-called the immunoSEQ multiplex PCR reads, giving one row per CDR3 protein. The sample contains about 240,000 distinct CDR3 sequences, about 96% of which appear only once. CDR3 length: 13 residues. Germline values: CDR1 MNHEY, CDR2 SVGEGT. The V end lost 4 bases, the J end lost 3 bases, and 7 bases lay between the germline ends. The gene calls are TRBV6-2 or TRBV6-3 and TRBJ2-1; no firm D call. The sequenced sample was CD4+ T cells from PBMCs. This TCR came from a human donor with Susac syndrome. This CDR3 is CASSSRYYNEQFF. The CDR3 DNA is TGTGCCAGCAGTTCGCGATACTACAATGAGCAGTTCTTC.